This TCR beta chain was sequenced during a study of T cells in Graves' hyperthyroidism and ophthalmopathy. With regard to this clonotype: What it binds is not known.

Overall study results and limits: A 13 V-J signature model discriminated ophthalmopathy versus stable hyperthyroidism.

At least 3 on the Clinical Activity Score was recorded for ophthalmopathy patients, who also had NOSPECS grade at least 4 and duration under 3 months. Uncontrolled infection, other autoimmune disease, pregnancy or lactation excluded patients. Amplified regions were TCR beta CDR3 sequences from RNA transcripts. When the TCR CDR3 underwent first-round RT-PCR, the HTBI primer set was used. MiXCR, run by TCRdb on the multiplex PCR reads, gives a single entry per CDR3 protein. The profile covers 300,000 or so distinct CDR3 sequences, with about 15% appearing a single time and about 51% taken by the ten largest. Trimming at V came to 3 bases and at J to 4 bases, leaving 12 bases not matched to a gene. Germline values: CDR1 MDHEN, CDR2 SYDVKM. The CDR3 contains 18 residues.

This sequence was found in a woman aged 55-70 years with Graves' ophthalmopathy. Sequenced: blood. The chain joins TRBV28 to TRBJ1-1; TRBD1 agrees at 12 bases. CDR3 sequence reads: CASSLPRGTGGSVTEAFF. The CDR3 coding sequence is TGTGCCAGCAGTTTGCCCCGGGGGACAGGGGGCTCGGTCACTGAAGCTTTCTTT.